A selection of T cell receptor beta chains follows, all from one sample in a study of blood T cell repertoires in COVID-19. TCRdb keeps only in-frame clones here, not all; method: immunoSEQ multiplex PCR. The sample consists of 40,000 to 45,000 clones, approximately 91% of them appearing once. The source material was peripheral blood. Receptor source: a man aged 45-65 years with active COVID-19. CDR3s include the opening cysteine and the closing phenylalanine or tryptophan. The D gene is left open where the match is weak. Size tells how often a clone was seen (once, few, many) or the class of an expanded clone, and some rows leave it out.

j_call d_call v_call cdr3_length clone_size cdr3_aa cdr3_nt
TRBJ2-4 TRBD1 TRBV19 16 NA CASSVPGQVFQNIQYF TGTGCCAGTAGTGTCCCGGGACAGGTATTCCAAAACATTCAGTACTTC
TRBJ2-1 TRBD2 TRBV11-2 14 NA CASSPLAVYNEQFF TGTGCCAGCAGCCCTCTAGCGGTCTACAATGAGCAGTTCTTC
TRBJ2-7 TRBD1 TRBV10-3 13 NA CAIWDRGLREQYF TGTGCCATTTGGGACAGGGGGCTCCGAGAGCAGTACTTC
TRBJ2-2 NA TRBV5-1 15 NA CASTSTTTNTGELFF TGCGCCAGCACCTCCACTACAACCAACACCGGGGAGCTGTTTTTT
TRBJ2-7 TRBD1 TRBV4-3 14 NA CASSRGQGAYEQYF TGCGCCAGCAGCCGAGGACAGGGGGCTTACGAGCAGTACTTC
TRBJ2-7 NA TRBV28 15 NA CASSLTASSSYEQYF TGTGCCAGCAGTTTAACAGCCTCCAGCTCCTACGAGCAGTACTTC
TRBJ2-7 TRBD2 TRBV11-3 14 NA CASSLERERYEQYF TGTGCCAGCAGCTTAGAGCGGGAGCGGTACGAGCAGTACTTC
TRBJ2-2 TRBD2 TRBV2 17 few CASSEGASGRNTGELFF TGTGCCAGCAGTGAAGGAGCTAGCGGGAGGAACACCGGGGAGCTGTTTTTT
TRBJ2-1 TRBD1 TRBV4-1 17 NA CASSQGRQGNTNNEQFF TGCGCCAGCAGCCAAGGGAGACAGGGAAATACGAACAATGAGCAGTTCTTC
TRBJ2-1 TRBD2 TRBV11-2 15 NA CASSLGLAGVDEQFF TGTGCCAGCAGCTTGGGACTAGCGGGAGTGGATGAGCAGTTCTTC
TRBJ2-3 TRBD1 TRBV25-1 15 NA CASTGDREWADTQYF TGTGCCAGCACCGGGGACAGGGAGTGGGCAGATACGCAGTATTTT
TRBJ2-7 NA TRBV11-2 15 NA CASSLDRVEVNEQYF TGTGCCAGCAGCTTAGATCGGGTGGAGGTAAACGAGCAGTACTTC
TRBJ2-7 NA TRBV7-3 12 NA CATSGELGEQYF TGTGCCACCTCAGGGGAACTCGGGGAGCAGTACTTC
TRBJ1-2 NA TRBV7-9 13 NA CASSLVQNYGYTF TGTGCCAGCAGCTTAGTACAGAACTATGGCTACACCTTC
TRBJ2-1 TRBD2 TRBV30 14 NA CAWDGLAGVGEQFF TGTGCCTGGGACGGACTAGCGGGAGTGGGTGAGCAGTTCTTC
TRBJ1-5 NA TRBV4-1 17 NA CASSQEGGELRNQPQHF TGCGCCAGCAGCCAAGAGGGGGGGGAACTTAGGAATCAGCCCCAGCATTTT
TRBJ1-1 TRBD1 TRBV4-2 15 NA CASSQGSGGFTEAFF TGTGCCAGCAGCCAAGGGTCAGGGGGGTTCACTGAAGCTTTCTTT
TRBJ2-7 TRBD1 TRBV6-2/TRBV6-3 12 NA CASSGTGYEQYF TGTGCCAGCAGCGGGACAGGTTACGAGCAGTACTTC
TRBJ1-5 NA TRBV3-1/TRBV3-2 16 few CASSQGQSYSNQPQHF TGTGCCAGCAGCCAAGGACAGTCTTATAGCAATCAGCCCCAGCATTTT
TRBJ2-1 TRBD1 TRBV7-7 16 NA CASSTGTGEPYNEQFF TGTGCCAGCAGCACCGGGACAGGGGAACCTTACAATGAGCAGTTCTTC
TRBJ1-4 TRBD1 TRBV10-3 13 NA CAISGSGGEKLFF TGTGCCATCAGTGGGTCAGGGGGTGAAAAACTGTTTTTT
TRBJ2-2 TRBD2 TRBV5-1 17 NA CASSSGLAGEIAGELFF TGCGCCAGCAGCTCCGGACTAGCGGGAGAAATAGCCGGGGAGCTGTTTTTT
TRBJ2-7 TRBD1 TRBV7-9 13 NA CASSRDSPYEQYF TGTGCCAGCAGCCGGGACAGTCCCTACGAGCAGTACTTC
TRBJ2-1 TRBD2 TRBV18 13 NA CASSPTSDPEQFF TGTGCCAGCTCGCCGACTAGCGACCCTGAGCAGTTCTTC
TRBJ2-2 NA TRBV21-1 20 NA CASSIFSGTSGRVNTGELFF TGTGCCAGCAGCATTTTTTCCGGGACTAGCGGGAGAGTCAACACCGGGGAGCTGTTTTTT
TRBJ2-5 TRBD2 TRBV5-6 16 NA CASRGLAGGPLETQYF TGTGCCAGCAGGGGACTAGCGGGAGGGCCTTTGGAGACCCAGTACTTC
TRBJ2-7 NA TRBV4-3 14 NA CASSQDFSSYEQYF TGCGCCAGCAGCCAAGACTTTAGCTCCTACGAGCAGTACTTC
TRBJ1-4 NA TRBV7-9 16 NA CASSSRMGAVNEKLFF TGTGCCAGCAGCTCTCGGATGGGGGCAGTTAATGAAAAACTGTTTTTT
TRBJ2-3 NA TRBV7-6 16 NA CASSLEVAGSADTQYF TGTGCCAGCAGCTTAGAGGTCGCCGGGAGTGCAGATACGCAGTATTTT
TRBJ2-3 TRBD2 TRBV7-2 17 NA CASSLRLAGGRNHTQYF TGTGCCAGCAGCCTCAGACTAGCGGGAGGGAGAAATCATACGCAGTATTTT
TRBJ2-1 TRBD2 TRBV27 14 NA CASTSSGRADGQFF TGTGCCAGCACCTCTAGCGGGAGGGCTGATGGGCAGTTCTTC
TRBJ2-7 TRBD2 TRBV3-1/TRBV3-2 14 NA CASSLSGTRGEQYF TGTGCCAGCAGCCTAAGTGGGACTAGGGGGGAGCAGTACTTC
TRBJ2-7 NA TRBV7-6 14 NA CASSFGMGTYEQYF TGTGCCAGCAGCTTTGGAATGGGCACCTACGAGCAGTACTTC
TRBJ2-2 NA TRBV14 15 NA CASSQVPVGTGELFF TGTGCCAGCAGCCAAGTGCCAGTTGGCACCGGGGAGCTGTTTTTT
TRBJ2-1 TRBD2 TRBV30 16 NA CAWSGTSGRSYNEQFF TGTGCCTGGAGTGGAACTAGCGGGAGATCCTACAATGAGCAGTTCTTC
TRBJ2-2 TRBD1 TRBV2 14 NA CASSANRGHGELFF TGTGCCAGCAGTGCGAACAGGGGCCACGGGGAGCTGTTTTTT
TRBJ1-1 TRBD1 TRBV27 14 NA CASSSWQGVTEAFF TGTGCCAGCAGTTCCTGGCAGGGGGTCACTGAAGCTTTCTTT
TRBJ2-7 TRBD2 TRBV7-2 16 NA CASSETSGTLSYEQYF TGTGCCAGCAGCGAGACTAGCGGGACCCTATCCTACGAGCAGTACTTC
TRBJ2-2 NA TRBV25-1 13 NA CASSVTGAGELFF TGTGCCAGCAGTGTTACGGGAGCCGGGGAGCTGTTTTTT